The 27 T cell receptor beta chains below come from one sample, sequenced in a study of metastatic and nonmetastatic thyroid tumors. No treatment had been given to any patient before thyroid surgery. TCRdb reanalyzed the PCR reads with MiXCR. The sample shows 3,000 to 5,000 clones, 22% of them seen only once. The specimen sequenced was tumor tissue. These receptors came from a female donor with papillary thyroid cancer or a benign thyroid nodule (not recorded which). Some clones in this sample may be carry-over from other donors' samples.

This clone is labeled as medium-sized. The CDR3: CASRPTGGSSGANVLTF. CDR3 DNA: TGTGCCAGCAGACCGACAGGGGGGTCCTCTGGGGCCAACGTCCTGACTTTC. V usage is TRBV6-1 and J usage is TRBJ2-6; 9 nucleotides agree with TRBD1. V was clipped by 6 bases and J by 0 bases; unmatched bases: 6. CDR1 and CDR2 from the germline V gene are MNHNS and SASEGT. This CDR3 has 17 residues.

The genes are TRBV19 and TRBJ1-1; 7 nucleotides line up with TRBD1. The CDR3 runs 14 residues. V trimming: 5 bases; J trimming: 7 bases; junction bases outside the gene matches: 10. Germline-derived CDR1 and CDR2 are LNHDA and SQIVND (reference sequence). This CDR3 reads CASSFLTGINEAFF. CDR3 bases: TGTGCCAGTAGTTTCCTGACAGGGATTAATGAAGCTTTCTTT.

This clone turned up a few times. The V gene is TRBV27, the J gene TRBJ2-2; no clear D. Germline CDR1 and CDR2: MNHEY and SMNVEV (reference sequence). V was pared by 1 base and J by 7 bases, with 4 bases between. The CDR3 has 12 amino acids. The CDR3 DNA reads TGTGCCAGCAGTTTATTGAGCGGGGAGCTGTTTTTT. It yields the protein CASSLLSGELFF.

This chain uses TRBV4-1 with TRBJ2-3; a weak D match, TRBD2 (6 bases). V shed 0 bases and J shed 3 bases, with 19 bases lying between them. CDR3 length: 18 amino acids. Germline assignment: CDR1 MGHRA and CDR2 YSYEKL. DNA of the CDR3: TGCGCCAGCAGCCAAGATGTGGTACGGGGGACCAGGACAGATACGCAGTATTTT. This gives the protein CASSQDVVRGTRTDTQYF.

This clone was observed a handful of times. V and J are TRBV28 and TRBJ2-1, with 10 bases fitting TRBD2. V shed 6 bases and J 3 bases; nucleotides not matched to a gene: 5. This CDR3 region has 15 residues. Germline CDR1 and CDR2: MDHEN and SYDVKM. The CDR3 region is CASSFGTSVYNEQFF. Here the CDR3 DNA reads TGTGCCAGCAGCTTCGGGACTAGCGTCTACAATGAGCAGTTCTTC.

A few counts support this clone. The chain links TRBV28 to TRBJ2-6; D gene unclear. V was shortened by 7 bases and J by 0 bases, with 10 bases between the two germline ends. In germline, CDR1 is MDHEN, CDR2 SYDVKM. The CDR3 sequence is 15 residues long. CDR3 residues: CASMTTRSGANVLTF. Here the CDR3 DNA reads TGTGCCAGCATGACAACTCGCTCTGGGGCCAACGTCCTGACTTTC. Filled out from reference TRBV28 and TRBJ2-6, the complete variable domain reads DVKVTQSSRYLVKRTGEKVFLECVQDMDHENMFWYRQDPGLGLRLIYFSYDVKMKEKGDIPEGYSVSREKKERFSLILESASTNQTSMYLCASMTTRSGANVLTFGAGSRLTVL.

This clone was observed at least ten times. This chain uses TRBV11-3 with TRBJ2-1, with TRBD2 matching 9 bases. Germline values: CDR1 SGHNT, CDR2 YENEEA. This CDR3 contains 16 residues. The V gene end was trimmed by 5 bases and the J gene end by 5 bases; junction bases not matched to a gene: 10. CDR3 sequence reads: CASSLGVASGNNEQFF. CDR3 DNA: TGTGCCAGCAGCCTAGGGGTGGCTAGCGGGAACAATGAGCAGTTCTTC.

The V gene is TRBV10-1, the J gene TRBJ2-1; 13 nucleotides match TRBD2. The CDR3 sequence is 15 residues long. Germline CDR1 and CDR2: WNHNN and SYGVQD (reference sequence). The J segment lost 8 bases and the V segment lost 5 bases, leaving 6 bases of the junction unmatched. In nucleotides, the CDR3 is TGCGCCAGCAGTCTTGGACTAGCGGGAGCGCATGAGCAGTTCTTC. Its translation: CASSLGLAGAHEQFF.

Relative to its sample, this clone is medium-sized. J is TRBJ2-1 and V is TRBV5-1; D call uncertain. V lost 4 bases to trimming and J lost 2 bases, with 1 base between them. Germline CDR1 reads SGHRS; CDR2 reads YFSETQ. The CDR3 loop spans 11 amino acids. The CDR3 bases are TGCGCCAGCAGCACCTACAATGAGCAGTTCTTC. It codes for CASSTYNEQFF.

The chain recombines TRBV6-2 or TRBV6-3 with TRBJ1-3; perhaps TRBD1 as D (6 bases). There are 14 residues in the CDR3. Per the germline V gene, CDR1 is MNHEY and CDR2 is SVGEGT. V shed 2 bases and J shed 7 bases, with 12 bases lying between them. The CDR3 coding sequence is TGTGCCAGCAGTTACAACCAGGGGAGGAACACCATATATTTT. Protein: CASSYNQGRNTIYF.

The DNA for the CDR3 is TGTGCCAGCAGCTTAGCGCTTTGGGGTGATGAGCAGTTCTTC. Its protein product is CASSLALWGDEQFF. The gene calls are TRBV7-8 and TRBJ2-1; D unclear. From germline, CDR1 is SGHVS and CDR2 FQNEAQ. The CDR3 is 14 residues long. Trimming left V 0 bases short and J 8 bases short, with 11 bases between.

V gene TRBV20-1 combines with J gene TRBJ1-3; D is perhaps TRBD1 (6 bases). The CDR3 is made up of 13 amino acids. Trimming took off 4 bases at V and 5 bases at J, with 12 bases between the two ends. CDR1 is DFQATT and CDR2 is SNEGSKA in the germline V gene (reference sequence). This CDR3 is CSANREDRNTIYF. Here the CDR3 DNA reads TGCAGTGCTAACAGGGAAGACCGAAACACCATATATTTT.

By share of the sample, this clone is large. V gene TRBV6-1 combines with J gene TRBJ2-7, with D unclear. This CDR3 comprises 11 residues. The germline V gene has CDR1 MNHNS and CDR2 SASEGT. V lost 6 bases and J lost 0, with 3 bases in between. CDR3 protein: CASRDSYEQYF. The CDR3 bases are TGTGCCAGCAGGGACTCCTACGAGCAGTACTTC.

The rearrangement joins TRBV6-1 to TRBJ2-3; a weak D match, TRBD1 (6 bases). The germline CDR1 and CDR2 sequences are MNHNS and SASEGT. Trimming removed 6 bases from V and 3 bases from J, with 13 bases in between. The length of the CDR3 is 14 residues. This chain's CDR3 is CASSALGQTDTQYF. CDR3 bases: TGTGCCAGCAGCGCCTTAGGACAGACAGATACGCAGTATTTT.

CDR3 DNA sequence: TGTGCCAGCAACCTAAGACAGGGGACCACTGAAGCTTTCTTT. This encodes CASNLRQGTTEAFF. The V call is TRBV28, the J call TRBJ1-1, with 8 bases aligning to TRBD1. Trimming cost V 7 bases and J 4 bases; bases outside gene matches: 8. Germline CDR1 is MDHEN and CDR2 is SYDVKM. This CDR3 spans 14 amino acids.

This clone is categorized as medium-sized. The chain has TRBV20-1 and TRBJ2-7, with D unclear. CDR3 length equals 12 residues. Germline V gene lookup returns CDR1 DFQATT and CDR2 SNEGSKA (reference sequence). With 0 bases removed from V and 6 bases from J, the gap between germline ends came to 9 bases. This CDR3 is CSARDRGGEQYF. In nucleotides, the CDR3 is TGCAGTGCTAGAGATCGTGGTGGCGAGCAGTACTTC.

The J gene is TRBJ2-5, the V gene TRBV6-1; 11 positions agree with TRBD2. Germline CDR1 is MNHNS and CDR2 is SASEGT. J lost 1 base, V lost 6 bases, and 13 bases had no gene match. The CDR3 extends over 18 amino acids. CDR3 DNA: TGTGCCAGCAGACGGACTAGCGGGTTAGGTTGGACCCAAGAGACCCAGTACTTC. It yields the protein CASRRTSGLGWTQETQYF.

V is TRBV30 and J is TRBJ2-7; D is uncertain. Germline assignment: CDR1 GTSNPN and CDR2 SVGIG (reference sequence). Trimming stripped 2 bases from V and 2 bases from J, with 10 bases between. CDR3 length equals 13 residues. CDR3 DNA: TGTGCCTGGAGTAAGGGAAGCCCCTACGAGCAGTACTTC. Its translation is CAWSKGSPYEQYF. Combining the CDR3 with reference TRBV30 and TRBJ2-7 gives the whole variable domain SQTIHQWPATLVQPVGSPLSLECTVEGTSNPNLYWYRQAAGRGLQLLFYSVGIGQISSEVPQNLSASRPQDRQFILSSKKLLLSDSGFYLCAWSKGSPYEQYFGPGTRLTVT.

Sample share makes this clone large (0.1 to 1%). The CDR3 spells CASRPWDSYTEAFF. CDR3 sequence (DNA): TGTGCCAGCAGGCCATGGGACAGCTACACTGAAGCTTTCTTT. The chain combines TRBV28 with TRBJ1-1, with 7 bases that match TRBD1. V shed 6 bases, J shed 3 bases, and the junction held 7 bases outside the gene matches. Germline CDR1 is MDHEN and CDR2 is SYDVKM. The CDR3 consists of 14 residues.

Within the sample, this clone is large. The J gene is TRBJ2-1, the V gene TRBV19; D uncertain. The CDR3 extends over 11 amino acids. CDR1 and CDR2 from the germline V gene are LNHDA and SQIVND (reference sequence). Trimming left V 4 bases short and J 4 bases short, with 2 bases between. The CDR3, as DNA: TGTGCCAGTAGTAATTACAATGAGCAGTTCTTC. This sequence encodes CASSNYNEQFF.

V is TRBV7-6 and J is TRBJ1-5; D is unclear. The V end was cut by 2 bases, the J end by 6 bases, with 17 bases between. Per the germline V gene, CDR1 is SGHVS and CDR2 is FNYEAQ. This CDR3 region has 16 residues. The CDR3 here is CASSLFTAGSGQPQHF. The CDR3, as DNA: TGTGCCAGCAGCTTATTTACCGCCGGTAGCGGTCAGCCCCAGCATTTT. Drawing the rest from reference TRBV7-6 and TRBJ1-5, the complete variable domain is GAGVSQSPRYKVTKRGQDVALRCDPISGHVSLYWYRQALGQGPEFLTYFNYEAQQDKSGLPNDRFSAERPEGSISTLTIQRTEQRDSAMYRCASSLFTAGSGQPQHFGDGTRLSIL.

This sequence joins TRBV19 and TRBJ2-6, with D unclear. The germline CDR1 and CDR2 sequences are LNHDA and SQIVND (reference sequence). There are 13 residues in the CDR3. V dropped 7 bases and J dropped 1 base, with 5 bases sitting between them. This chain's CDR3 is CASTESGANVLTF. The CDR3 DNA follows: TGTGCCAGTACCGAGTCTGGGGCCAACGTCCTGACTTTC.

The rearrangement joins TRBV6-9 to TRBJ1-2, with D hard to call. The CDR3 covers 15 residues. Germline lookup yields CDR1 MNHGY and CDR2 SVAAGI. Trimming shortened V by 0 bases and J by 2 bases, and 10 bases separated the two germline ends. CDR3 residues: CASSYSTSRNYGYTF. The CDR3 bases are TGTGCCAGCAGTTATTCGACCTCCAGAAACTATGGCTACACCTTC.

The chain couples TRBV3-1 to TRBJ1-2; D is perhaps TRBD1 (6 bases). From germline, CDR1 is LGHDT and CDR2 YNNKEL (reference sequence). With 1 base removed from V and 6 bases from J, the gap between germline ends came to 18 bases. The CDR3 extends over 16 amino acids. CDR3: CASSQGRTAPAHGYTF. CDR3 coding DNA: TGTGCCAGCAGCCAAGGTCGGACAGCCCCGGCCCATGGCTACACCTTC.

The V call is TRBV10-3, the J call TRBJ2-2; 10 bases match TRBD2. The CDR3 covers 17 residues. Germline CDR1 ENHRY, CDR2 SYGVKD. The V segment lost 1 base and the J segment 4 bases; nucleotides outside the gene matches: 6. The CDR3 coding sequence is TGTGCCATCAGTGAGTTAGGAGCGGGAGGGCCCACCGGGGAGCTGTTTTTT. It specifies CAISELGAGGPTGELFF.

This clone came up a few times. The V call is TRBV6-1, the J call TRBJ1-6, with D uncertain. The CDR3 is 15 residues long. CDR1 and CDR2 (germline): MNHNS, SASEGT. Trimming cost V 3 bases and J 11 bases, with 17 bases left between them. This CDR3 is CASSDLGWDSTPLHF. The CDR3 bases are TGTGCCAGCAGTGATTTGGGTTGGGATTCGACACCCCTCCACTTT.

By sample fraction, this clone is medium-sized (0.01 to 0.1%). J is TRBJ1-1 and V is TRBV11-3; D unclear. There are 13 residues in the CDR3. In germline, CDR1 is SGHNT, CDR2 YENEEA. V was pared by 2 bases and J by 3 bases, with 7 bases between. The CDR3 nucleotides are TGTGCCAGCAGCTTACGGCGGTACACTGAAGCTTTCTTT. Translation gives CASSLRRYTEAFF.